This TCR beta chain was found in a study of T-cell reconstitution after alpha-beta-depleted transplantation in children. Study-level points and caveats: The study traced high day-60 TCRbeta diversity in some patients to surviving recipient T cells and thymic progenitors. A year had passed since transplant, and T-cell counts and diversity by then came mostly from newly produced T cells. Several hundred rapidly expanded clones from non-depleted graft cells reportedly supplied alpha-beta T cells about two months post-transplant.

V was pared by 2 bases and J by 9 bases, with 5 bases of the junction left unmatched. This CDR3 is built from 15 residues. Germline V gene data show CDR1 as ENHRY and CDR2 as SYGVKD. This clonotype was seen repeatedly, ten times or more. The target antigen is unknown. As it was prepared, the TCRbeta library received unique molecular identifiers. From the PCR reads, TCRdb called clonotypes with MiXCR, one entry per CDR3 protein. The data show about a million distinct CDR3 sequences, around 30% seen once. The TCR comes from a boy younger than two who had a stem cell transplant for SCID, so the T cells may come from the graft donor. The chain carries TRBV10-3 and TRBJ2-1, with 12 bases matching TRBD2. This specimen was PBMCs, mostly from graft donor cells, taken 360 days after TCRalphabeta/CD19-depleted stem cell transplant. The DNA of the CDR3 is TGTGCCATCAGTGAGGGACTAGCGGGGCTCCGTGAGCAGTTCTTC. Protein product: CAISEGLAGLREQFF.